Each of the 10 T cell receptor beta chains below was sequenced from the same sample in a study of blood T cell repertoires in COVID-19. The protocol was immunoSEQ multiplex PCR, while the TCRdb copy is restricted to in-frame clones and leaves out a portion. The table has some 90,000 clones, more than 70% seen once. The material sequenced was peripheral blood. Source of these receptors: a man aged 45-65 years with acute or convalescent COVID-19.

This sequence joins TRBV7-2 and TRBJ2-2; 8 bases match TRBD1. The CDR3 totals 15 residues. Germline trimming cut 6 bases from V and 8 bases from J; bases unmatched to any gene: 11. Germline V lookup: CDR1 SGHTA, CDR2 FQGNSA. As DNA, the CDR3 is TGTGCCAGCAGATTCCCGGGACAGGCCTTGGGGGAGCTGTTTTTT. Translating it yields CASRFPGQALGELFF.

CDR3 region: CASSVEQRDEQYF. As DNA, the CDR3 is TGTGCCAGCAGCGTAGAACAGAGGGACGAGCAGTACTTC. This chain links TRBV9 with TRBJ2-7, with D possibly matching TRBD2 (5 bases). With 0 bases removed from V and 5 bases from J, the gap between germline ends came to 9 bases. CDR1 and CDR2 (germline): SGDLS, YYNGEE. This CDR3 is 13 amino acids long.

This clone was detected only a few times. The chain employs TRBV27 and TRBJ1-2; D remains unclear. The CDR3 consists of 16 residues. Trimming stripped 0 bases from V and 2 bases from J, with 13 bases between. Germline lookup yields CDR1 MNHEY and CDR2 SMNVEV (reference sequence). CDR3 sequence reads: CASSLSSGEKNYGYTF. CDR3 sequence (DNA): TGTGCCAGCAGTTTATCGTCCGGGGAAAAAAACTATGGCTACACCTTC.

The chain has TRBV12-3 or TRBV12-4 and TRBJ1-1, with 9 bases aligning to TRBD1. V dropped 6 bases and J dropped 7; count of bases not matched to a gene: 6. This CDR3 is built from 13 residues. This CDR3 is CASRPQGAYEAFF. Written as DNA, the CDR3 is TGTGCCAGCAGACCACAGGGGGCGTATGAAGCTTTCTTT.

V usage is TRBV7-2 and J usage is TRBJ2-2, with D unclear. Between the trimmed V and J ends, which lost 2 bases and 1 base, there was a span of 8 bases. Germline loops: CDR1 SGHTA, CDR2 FQGNSA. The CDR3 loop spans 15 amino acids. The DNA of the CDR3 is TGTGCCAGCAGCTTAAGACGGGTGAACACCGGGGAGCTGTTTTTT. Amino acids: CASSLRRVNTGELFF.

This chain joins TRBV5-1 and TRBJ2-3; D gene unclear. The germline CDR1 and CDR2 sequences are SGHRS and YFSETQ. The CDR3 consists of 15 residues. Trimming stripped 5 bases from V and 3 bases from J, with 16 bases between. CDR3 bases: TGCGCCAGCAGTCCCCTTTCGGGTGATACAGATACGCAGTATTTT. Protein sequence: CASSPLSGDTDTQYF. The full variable domain, completed using reference TRBV5-1 and TRBJ2-3, is KAGVTQTPRYLIKTRGQQVTLSCSPISGHRSVSWYQQTPGQGLQFLFEYFSETQRNKGNFPGRFSGRQFSNSRSEMNVSTLELGDSALYLCASSPLSGDTDTQYFGPGTRLTVL.

The CDR3 region is CASSLRPGGPYNEQFF. CDR3 coding DNA: TGTGCCAGCAGCTTACGGCCGGGAGGGCCGTACAATGAGCAGTTCTTC. The chain has TRBV7-2 and TRBJ2-1; 8 bases are a match to TRBD2. V was clipped by 2 bases and J by 4 bases; unmatched bases: 7. The CDR3 extends over 16 amino acids. Germline assignment: CDR1 SGHTA and CDR2 FQGNSA.

The sample holds one count of this clone. CDR3 nucleotides: TGTGCCAGCAGCTTAGTAACGGGAGCCACAGATACGCAGTATTTT. Translation: CASSLVTGATDTQYF. This chain connects TRBV7-2 to TRBJ2-3; maybe TRBD2 (6 bases). The CDR3 runs to 15 residues. Trimming shortened V by 1 base and J by 2 bases, and 10 bases separated the two germline ends. Germline lookup yields CDR1 SGHTA and CDR2 FQGNSA.

The chain uses TRBV5-1 and TRBJ2-7, with 12 nucleotides matching TRBD2. CDR3 length: 16 amino acids. Losses at the gene ends were 8 bases for V and 0 bases for J; bases not matched to a gene: 9. Germline CDR1 is SGHRS and CDR2 is YFSETQ. DNA of the CDR3: TGCGCCAGTGCTAGCGGGAGGGCCGCAGCCTCCTACGAGCAGTACTTC. As protein: CASASGRAAASYEQYF.

The chain uses TRBV7-9 and TRBJ2-7, with 7 bases fitting TRBD1. The CDR3 runs 18 residues. Germline CDR1 and CDR2: SEHNR and FQNEAQ (reference sequence). Trimming took 7 bases from V and 2 from J; bases not matched to a gene: 20. The CDR3 nucleotides are TGTGCCAGCACTAAATTCAAGGGAAGGGGACAGCCGACCTACGAGCAGTACTTC. This gives the protein CASTKFKGRGQPTYEQYF.